This entry features one T cell receptor (beta chain) sequence. Its cognate antigen is unknown. V lost 7 bases and J 7 bases, leaving 16 bases between the germline ends. The germline CDR1 and CDR2 sequences are SQVTM and ANQGSEA. The CDR3 consists of 12 residues. Expressed TCRB transcripts were sequenced because the entire RNA isolate underwent reverse transcription. Profiling relied on immunoSEQ multiplex PCR, and the TCRdb table lists in-frame clones only, not all of them. The sample holds about 160,000 clones, roughly 60% seen once. These data belong to a study of beta chain features in type 1 diabetes. Study-wide points: Shortening that was moderate but significant affected the TCRB CDR3s of Type 1 diabetes patients in all four CD4+ subsets.

The sequence derives from a man under 40 with type 1 diabetes. The sample consisted of naive CD4+ T cells from blood. This chain connects TRBV29-1 to TRBJ1-1, with a possible D match to TRBD1 (5 bases). CDR3 DNA sequence: TGCAGCGCGGGGACGGCATTCGGTGAAGCTTTCTTT. Protein sequence: CSAGTAFGEAFF.